This is a list of T cell receptor beta chains from one sample in a study of PD-L1 blockade in urothelial cancer. The assay was immunoSEQ multiplex PCR, and TCRdb's table has in-frame clones only and misses some. The table lists roughly 41,000 clones, 82% of them singletons. The sample consisted of PBMCs, taken around atezolizumab (anti-PD-L1) treatment. The receptor source for this set is a man in his 60s with urothelial cancer. The CDR3 runs from the conserved cysteine through the conserved F or W.

cdr3_aa	v_call
CASSSFEPGPTGETQYF	TRBV7-2
CASSESGGTAAYEQYF	TRBV25-1
CASSLVGASYEQYF	TRBV5-1
CASSLPAGDYEQYF	TRBV5-1
CASSLGSGGAYEQYF	TRBV11-2
CASTHTGVYGYTF	TRBV19
CASSPRASGYYEQYF	TRBV18
CASSLDRALNTEAFF	TRBV4-1
CASSLMGSGDEKLFF	TRBV7-2
CAISEIKGGDYGYTF	TRBV10-3
CASSTGGYEQYF	TRBV19
CASSSNTNSYEQYF	TRBV5-1
CASSTTSGISYEQYF	TRBV11-2
CAWNTQGTTHQFF	TRBV30
CASSQEGPGIPGTQYF	TRBV4-2